The 25 T cell receptor beta chains given below trace back to one sample, sequenced in a study of shared clonotypes between healthy human individuals. Using immunoSEQ multiplex PCR, the repertoire was profiled, and TCRdb retains in-frame clones only, with some absent. The sample records over a million clones, 95% to 97% being singletons. Sequenced input: naive CD4+ T cells sorted from blood. Subset described: CD45RA+ positively selected. These receptors were collected from a man younger than 40 in good health.

The rearrangement links TRBV18 to TRBJ2-1, with D possibly matching TRBD2 (6 bases). CDR1 and CDR2 from the germline V gene are KGHSH and LQKENI. The V gene lost 3 bases and the J gene lost 6 bases, with 21 bases spanning the gap. The CDR3 runs 17 residues. CDR3 in amino acids: CASSPSATGDFRNEQFF. CDR3 in DNA: TGTGCCAGCTCACCGTCCGCGACGGGAGACTTTCGCAATGAGCAGTTCTTC.

CDR3 sequence (DNA): TGTGCCAGCAGCTTAGATCTAGGGGTCTCTGGAAACACCATATATTTT. It is translated as CASSLDLGVSGNTIYF. This chain links TRBV11-2 with TRBJ1-3, with D possibly matching TRBD1 (5 bases). Between the trimmed V and J ends, which lost 0 bases and 0 bases, there was a span of 9 bases. CDR3 length: 16 residues. Germline V gives CDR1 SGHAT, CDR2 FQNNGV.

The chain has TRBV10-3 and TRBJ2-3; the D is unclear. CDR1 and CDR2 (germline): ENHRY, SYGVKD. The V end was cut by 9 bases, the J end by 2 bases, with 9 bases between. The CDR3 has 12 residues. As DNA, the CDR3 is TGTGCCATTAAAAACGCCACAGATACGCAGTATTTT. This encodes CAIKNATDTQYF.

This chain connects TRBV11-2 to TRBJ2-7; 8 positions agree with TRBD1. The V gene end was trimmed by 5 bases and the J gene end by 6 bases; junction bases not matched to a gene: 9. Germline V gives CDR1 SGHAT, CDR2 FQNNGV. The CDR3 contains 14 residues. The CDR3: CASSVGTGLGEQYF. Here the CDR3 DNA reads TGTGCCAGCAGCGTAGGGACAGGTCTGGGCGAGCAGTACTTC.

J is TRBJ1-1 and V is TRBV5-6, with 7 bases that match TRBD1. J was trimmed by 1 base and V by 1 base; bases with no gene match: 4. The CDR3 is made up of 15 amino acids. Germline V lookup: CDR1 SGHDT, CDR2 YYEEEE. The CDR3 region has the DNA TGTGCCAGCAGCTTGATACAGGGGTGGAACACTGAAGCTTTCTTT. As protein: CASSLIQGWNTEAFF.

The V call is TRBV7-9, the J call TRBJ2-1; 7 nucleotides agree with TRBD1. This CDR3 is built from 17 residues. The V and J ends lost 5 bases and 0 bases, in that order; junction bases with no gene match: 10. Looked up from germline, CDR1 is SEHNR and CDR2 is FQNEAQ (reference sequence). The CDR3 DNA sequence: TGTGCCAGCAGCGCCTTAACAGGGGCCCGCTCCTACAATGAGCAGTTCTTC. Translating it yields CASSALTGARSYNEQFF.

The chain uses TRBV6-4 and TRBJ1-1, with D perhaps TRBD1 (6 bases). The CDR3 spans 13 residues. Germline-derived CDR1 and CDR2 are MRHNA and SNTAGT. V lost 2 bases to trimming and J lost 4 bases, with 8 bases between them. The DNA of the CDR3 is TGTGCCAGCAGTGACGGGGGCAGCACTGAAGCTTTCTTT. The encoded protein is CASSDGGSTEAFF.

For the CDR3, the DNA is TGTGCCAGCAGCTTGGGCCAGGGGGCGCGCGAGCAGTACTTC. Protein: CASSLGQGAREQYF. This chain uses TRBV5-8 with TRBJ2-7, with 8 positions matching TRBD1. Germline-derived CDR1 and CDR2 are SGHTS and YDEGEE. The trim removed 0 bases at V and 6 bases at J, leaving 5 bases unmatched. The CDR3 consists of 14 residues.

CDR3 region: CASSEEVSPFYGYTF. The CDR3 DNA follows: TGTGCCAGCAGTGAAGAGGTCAGCCCTTTCTATGGCTACACCTTC. The rearrangement joins TRBV2 to TRBJ1-2; D gene unclear. The V gene's germline CDR1 is SNHLY and CDR2 FYNNEI. This CDR3 is built from 15 residues. V lost 1 base and J 4 bases, leaving 13 bases between the germline ends.

The chain links TRBV28 to TRBJ2-7; 13 bases fit TRBD2. CDR1 is MDHEN and CDR2 is SYDVKM in the germline V gene. V lost 1 base, J lost 9 bases, and 15 bases stayed unmatched. This CDR3 spans 18 amino acids. This chain's CDR3 is CASSLYRTSGRVIERQYF. In DNA, the CDR3 is TGTGCCAGCAGTTTATATCGGACTAGCGGGAGAGTCATCGAGAGGCAGTACTTC.

The chain links TRBV19 to TRBJ1-5, with TRBD1 as a possible D gene (6 bases). V lost 0 bases and J 7 bases, leaving 25 bases between the germline ends. CDR3 length: 19 residues. Germline V gene lookup returns CDR1 LNHDA and CDR2 SQIVND (reference sequence). The CDR3 nucleotides read TGTGCCAGTAGTATAGATCGTGCGGTGTCTGGGGGCTTTTTGCAGCCCCAGCATTTT. This encodes CASSIDRAVSGGFLQPQHF. Filled out from reference TRBV19 and TRBJ1-5, the complete variable domain reads DGGITQSPKYLFRKEGQNVTLSCEQNLNHDAMYWYRQDPGQGLRLIYYSQIVNDFQKGDIAEGYSVSREKKESFPLTVTSAQKNPTAFYLCASSIDRAVSGGFLQPQHFGDGTRLSIL.

The chain employs TRBV14 and TRBJ1-1, with 8 bases identical to TRBD1. The CDR3 has 13 amino acids. Germline lookup yields CDR1 SGHDN and CDR2 FVKESK. The junction had 6 bases not matched to a gene; V was cut back by 4 bases and J by 8 bases. The CDR3 sequence: CASSLGQGLEAFF. CDR3 nucleotide sequence: TGTGCCAGCAGCCTCGGACAGGGTCTCGAAGCTTTCTTT.

On this clone: This CDR3 is also generated by other DNA sequences in the sample. V and J are TRBV14 and TRBJ1-1; the match to TRBD1 covers 7 bases. This CDR3 has 15 residues. Trimming took 3 bases from V and 0 from J; bases not matched to a gene: 4. CDR1 and CDR2 (germline): SGHDN, FVKESK. This CDR3 is CASSQRTGMNTEAFF. In DNA, the CDR3 is TGTGCCAGCAGCCAGCGGACAGGAATGAACACTGAAGCTTTCTTT.

This chain joins TRBV19 and TRBJ1-2, with TRBD1 as a possible D gene (6 bases). Trimming took off 3 bases at V and 6 bases at J, with 14 bases between the two ends. Germline values: CDR1 LNHDA, CDR2 SQIVND (reference sequence). The CDR3 extends over 14 amino acids. CDR3 amino acids: CASSISAGADGYTF. DNA for the CDR3: TGTGCCAGTAGTATTTCTGCAGGGGCTGATGGCTACACCTTC.

V is TRBV7-2 and J is TRBJ1-2; TRBD1 aligns across 8 bases. CDR3 length: 15 amino acids. Looked up from germline, CDR1 is SGHTA and CDR2 is FQGNSA. The V segment lost 1 base and the J segment 0 bases; nucleotides outside the gene matches: 1. CDR3 nucleotide sequence: TGTGCCAGCAGCTTAGGGACAGGGACTAACTATGGCTACACCTTC. This sequence encodes CASSLGTGTNYGYTF.

The chain is built from TRBV5-1 and TRBJ2-1, with D maybe TRBD1 (6 bases). Trimming left V 4 bases short and J 1 base short, with 15 bases between. This CDR3 region has 16 residues. Looked up from germline, CDR1 is SGHRS and CDR2 is YFSETQ. The CDR3, as DNA: TGCGCCAGCAGCATTTACTGGCAGGGGTCCTACAATGAGCAGTTCTTC. Its protein is CASSIYWQGSYNEQFF.

In regard to this clone: At one of its ends the junction is not consistent with the germline gene, which may arise from a read error. CDR3 residues: CASSISPSGGIYEQYF. The CDR3 DNA reads as TGTGCCAGCAGTATATCACCGTCAGGGGGCATTTACGAGCAGTACTTC. The chain joins TRBV27 to TRBJ2-7, with 8 bases fitting TRBD1. Germline CDR1 is MNHEY and CDR2 is SMNVEV (reference sequence). The CDR3 loop spans 16 amino acids.

This clone appeared a single time. This chain joins TRBV19 and TRBJ2-4, with TRBD1 matching 7 bases. The CDR3 is made up of 14 amino acids. Germline V gene sequence: CDR1 LNHDA, CDR2 SQIVND (reference sequence). Trimming removed 3 bases from V and 6 bases from J; junction bases left unmatched: 5. CDR3 sequence reads: CASSIAPGGNIQYF. The CDR3 DNA follows: TGTGCCAGTAGTATCGCCCCAGGGGGAAACATTCAGTACTTC.

The V gene is TRBV19, the J gene TRBJ2-1; D is ambiguous. The CDR3 extends over 14 amino acids. Trimming shortened V by 4 bases and J by 4 bases, and 11 bases separated the two germline ends. Looked up from germline, CDR1 is LNHDA and CDR2 is SQIVND (reference sequence). CDR3 bases: TGTGCCAGTAGTACCTTGGGAATTTACAATGAGCAGTTCTTC. This codes for CASSTLGIYNEQFF.

V gene TRBV6-1 combines with J gene TRBJ2-1; TRBD1 or TRBD2 may be the D gene (5 bases each). Trimming removed 9 bases from V and 2 bases from J, with 14 bases in between. The CDR3 sequence is 14 residues long. Per the germline V gene, CDR1 is MNHNS and CDR2 is SASEGT. CDR3 nucleotides: TGTGCCAGTGTTCGGGACCCCCCCTACAATGAGCAGTTCTTC. Translating gives CASVRDPPYNEQFF.

This chain uses TRBV6-6 with TRBJ2-7; 9 bases align to TRBD2. The germline gives CDR1 MNHNY, CDR2 SVGAGI (reference sequence). The trim removed 5 bases at V and 3 bases at J, leaving 11 bases unmatched. The CDR3 spans 16 residues. The CDR3 nucleotides read TGTGCCAGCAGTAACACGGGACTAGCAGTTGGCTACGAGCAGTACTTC. Its protein is CASSNTGLAVGYEQYF.

The CDR3 sequence: CASGSFPSYEQYF. CDR3 coding DNA: TGTGCTAGCGGGAGTTTCCCCTCCTACGAGCAGTACTTC. This chain joins TRBV6-1 and TRBJ2-7; 9 bases map to TRBD2. The CDR3 covers 13 residues. Germline V gene lookup returns CDR1 MNHNS and CDR2 SASEGT.

As regards this clone: Within the sample, other DNA sequences also encode this same CDR3. The chain combines TRBV6-5 with TRBJ2-7; D might be TRBD1 or TRBD2, each matching 5 bases. There are 12 residues in the CDR3. The V and J ends lost 4 bases and 5 bases respectively, with 9 bases between them. The V gene's germline CDR1 is MNHEY and CDR2 SVGAGI. CDR3 protein: CASSFSGHEQYF. The CDR3, as DNA: TGTGCCAGCAGTTTCTCGGGACACGAGCAGTACTTC.

This clone was recorded only once. The rearrangement links TRBV18 to TRBJ1-1, with no clear D. The CDR3 has 14 amino acids. Germline V CDR1 and CDR2: KGHSH, LQKENI. Trimming removed 3 bases from V and 4 bases from J, with 12 bases in between. Here the CDR3 DNA reads TGTGCCAGCTCACCTTACCAAGGGAGCACTGAAGCTTTCTTT. This encodes CASSPYQGSTEAFF. Supplemented by reference TRBV18 and TRBJ1-1, the full variable domain reads NAGVMQNPRHLVRRRGQEARLRCSPMKGHSHVYWYRQLPEEGLKFMVYLQKENIIDESGMPKERFSAEFPKEGPSILRIQQVVRGDSAAYFCASSPYQGSTEAFFGQGTRLTVV.

V is TRBV19 and J is TRBJ2-5, with 7 bases identical to TRBD1. Trimming removed 7 bases from V and 3 bases from J; junction bases left unmatched: 8. Germline V CDR1 and CDR2: LNHDA, SQIVND (reference sequence). The CDR3 length is 14 residues. The DNA of the CDR3 is TGTGCCAGTACCCTACACAGGGGTGAAGAGACCCAGTACTTC. Translation: CASTLHRGEETQYF.